The clone carrying this T cell receptor beta chain was picked up a small number of times. The target antigen is unknown. Germline CDR1 reads MNHNS; CDR2 reads SASEGT. The CDR3 has 12 amino acids. The germline V and J ends were trimmed by 5 bases and 8 bases, with 9 bases remaining between them. The sample is drawn from a study of regulatory T cells in long-lasting Graves disease. Whole-study context: Over-5-year antithyroid drug use with positive TSH receptor antibodies defined persistent Graves' disease in the study.

Whole-study findings and limits: Public clonotype sharing was higher in persistent than newly diagnosed patients. Newly diagnosed Graves' patients had higher TCR diversity than persistent ones.

Time point meaning: persistent/refractory GD, antithyroid drugs over 5 years with positive TRAb. PBMC-derived RNA was used for the TCR library. Combining iRepertoire HTBI primers with Arm-PCR of CDR3 regions, the authors built TCR beta libraries. TCRdb analysed the multiplex PCR reads with MiXCR anew, one entry per CDR3 protein. The sample shows 350,000 to 450,000 distinct CDR3 sequences, roughly a fifth of them seen only once. This TCR came from a female donor with Graves disease. The input for sequencing was peripheral blood mononuclear cells (PBMCs), taken when the disease was refractory, from a patient treated with antithyroid drugs. The V and J genes are TRBV6-1 and TRBJ1-4; unclear D gene. The CDR3, as DNA: TGTGCCAGCAGTCGACTGAGGGAAAAACTGTTTTTT. As protein: CASSRLREKLFF.